This T cell receptor (beta chain) was retrieved from a study of T cells in Graves' hyperthyroidism and ophthalmopathy. This clonotype was seen many times. RNA transcripts gave rise to amplified TCR beta CDR3 regions. First-round RT-PCR targeting the TCR CDR3 was performed with the HTBI primer set. TCRdb re-analysed the multiplex PCR reads in MiXCR, keeping a single row per CDR3 protein. The table lists about 610,000 distinct CDR3 sequences, 14% to 15% of them singletons. Looked up from germline, CDR1 is SNHLY and CDR2 is FYNNEI. The CDR3 is 15 amino acids. V lost 3 bases, J lost 1 base, and 10 bases lay in between.

The clonotype was recovered from a woman aged 35 to 49 with Graves' ophthalmopathy. This rearrangement joins TRBV2 to TRBJ1-5; a weak D match, TRBD1 (6 bases). The sample was blood. The CDR3 DNA follows: TGTGCCAGCAGTGAGGAGGGGGGAAGCAATCAGCCCCAGCATTTT. This encodes CASSEEGGSNQPQHF.